These 15 T cell receptor beta chains were sequenced from one sample in a study of T cell changes during pregnancy in multiple sclerosis. Repertoires were generated with immunoSEQ multiplex PCR, while TCRdb's copy carries only in-frame clones and drops some. The sample yields about 110,000 clones, 90% to 95% seen once. Sequenced here: peripheral blood, sampled after pregnancy. The receptors stem from a female donor with multiple sclerosis, enrolled in a pregnancy study.

The chain is built from TRBV30 and TRBJ1-1, with 7 bases lining up with TRBD1. The junction had 12 bases not matched to a gene; V was cut back by 3 bases and J by 5 bases. The length of the CDR3 is 15 residues. The V gene's germline CDR1 is GTSNPN and CDR2 SVGIG (reference sequence). In nucleotides, the CDR3 is TGTGCCTGGAGACACCGCAGGGGGGCGAGAACTGAAGCTTTCTTT. Translated, it gives CAWRHRRGARTEAFF.

The J gene is TRBJ2-7, the V gene TRBV2, with TRBD2 identical over 13 bases. This CDR3 comprises 15 residues. Germline CDR1 reads SNHLY; CDR2 reads FYNNEI. The V and J ends lost 7 bases and 3 bases, in that order; junction bases with no gene match: 6. The CDR3 loop is CASMRGLAGVYEQYF. The CDR3, as DNA: TGTGCCAGCATGAGAGGACTAGCGGGGGTCTACGAGCAGTACTTC.

The CDR3 region is CASSSGQGGYNEQFF. The CDR3 bases are TGTGCCAGCAGCTCTGGACAGGGTGGGTACAATGAGCAGTTCTTC. The rearrangement joins TRBV5-4 to TRBJ2-1, with TRBD1 identical over 8 bases. Germline V gives CDR1 SGHNT, CDR2 YYREEE (reference sequence). This CDR3 is 15 amino acids long. Losses at the gene ends were 3 bases for V and 4 bases for J; bases not matched to a gene: 6.

In its sample, this clone was seen once. The J gene is TRBJ1-3, the V gene TRBV6-6; D might be TRBD1 (6 bases). Germline loops: CDR1 MNHNY, CDR2 SVGAGI (reference sequence). CDR3 length: 12 amino acids. The CDR3 nucleotides are TGTGCTGCAGGGGCCGGTGGAAACACCATATATTTT. Protein product: CAAGAGGNTIYF.

The V call is TRBV19, the J call TRBJ1-5; tentative D call: TRBD1 (6 bases). The V end was cut by 5 bases, the J end by 12 bases, with 14 bases between. This CDR3 is built from 12 residues. Germline loops: CDR1 LNHDA, CDR2 SQIVND (reference sequence). CDR3 DNA: TGTGCCAGTAGTGGACCGGACAGACACCAGCATTTT. This sequence encodes CASSGPDRHQHF.

The chain couples TRBV30 to TRBJ2-5, with D hard to call. The tail of the sequence fits TRBJ2-7 better, so the J call may be wrong. Germline assignment: CDR1 GTSNPN and CDR2 SVGIG (reference sequence). This CDR3 has 13 amino acids. The CDR3 DNA reads as TGTGCCTGGAGTGTCGCTCGACGCGGCGAGCAGTACTTC. It yields the protein CAWSVARRGEQYF.

The rearrangement uses TRBV27 and TRBJ2-7; maybe TRBD1 (5 bases). The CDR3 length is 14 residues. Germline V gene sequence: CDR1 MNHEY, CDR2 SMNVEV (reference sequence). V lost 3 bases and J lost 5, with 14 bases in between. In DNA, the CDR3 is TGTGCCAGCAGTTTGGGCAATACAGGCCACGAGCAGTACTTC. Its protein is CASSLGNTGHEQYF.

This chain joins TRBV6-4 and TRBJ2-6; D uncertain. Germline loops: CDR1 MRHNA, CDR2 SNTAGT. Trimming removed 0 bases at V and 4 bases at J, with 10 bases between. This CDR3 is 16 amino acids long. This chain's CDR3 is CASSDSWSDGANVLTF. In DNA form, the CDR3 reads TGTGCCAGCAGTGACTCGTGGAGCGACGGGGCCAACGTCCTGACTTTC.

The V call is TRBV11-2, the J call TRBJ2-3, with 11 bases that match TRBD2. V dropped 4 bases and J dropped 2; count of bases not matched to a gene: 5. Germline V gives CDR1 SGHAT, CDR2 FQNNGV. The CDR3 length is 16 residues. The CDR3 nucleotides are TGTGCCAGCAGCTCACTAGCGGGGGTGTTCACAGATACGCAGTATTTT. It specifies CASSSLAGVFTDTQYF. Full variable domain (missing parts from reference TRBV11-2 and TRBJ2-3): EAGVAQSPRYKIIEKRQSVAFWCNPISGHATLYWYQQILGQGPKLLIQFQNNGVVDDSQLPKDRFSAERLKGVDSTLKIQPAKLEDSAVYLCASSSLAGVFTDTQYFGPGTRLTVL.

The V gene is TRBV19, the J gene TRBJ1-1, with D hard to call. Trimming removed 1 base at V and 1 base at J, with 4 bases between. Germline V gene lookup returns CDR1 LNHDA and CDR2 SQIVND (reference sequence). The CDR3 consists of 13 residues. CDR3 protein: CASSIGANTEAFF. CDR3 DNA sequence: TGTGCCAGTAGTATAGGAGCGAACACTGAAGCTTTCTTT.

The rearrangement links TRBV11-2 to TRBJ2-1, with TRBD2 matching 9 bases. V gave up 4 bases and J gave up 9 bases; unmatched junction bases: 10. The CDR3 length is 15 residues. Germline V gives CDR1 SGHAT, CDR2 FQNNGV. CDR3 sequence: CASSWGTSTVVEQFF. The CDR3 nucleotides are TGTGCCAGCAGCTGGGGGACTAGCACAGTCGTTGAGCAGTTCTTC. The entire variable domain, with the rest obtained from reference TRBV11-2 and TRBJ2-1, is as follows: EAGVAQSPRYKIIEKRQSVAFWCNPISGHATLYWYQQILGQGPKLLIQFQNNGVVDDSQLPKDRFSAERLKGVDSTLKIQPAKLEDSAVYLCASSWGTSTVVEQFFGPGTRLTVL.

V usage is TRBV2 and J usage is TRBJ1-4; D may be TRBD1 (5 bases). The germline V gene encodes CDR1 SNHLY and CDR2 FYNNEI. V dropped 7 bases and J dropped 0 bases, with 12 bases sitting between them. This CDR3 spans 15 amino acids. CDR3 sequence: CASIGRATTNEKLFF. CDR3 sequence (DNA): TGTGCCAGCATCGGCAGGGCGACAACTAATGAAAAACTGTTTTTT.

V is TRBV19 and J is TRBJ2-1, with a possible D match to TRBD1 (5 bases). The CDR3 extends over 15 amino acids. Deletions cut 7 bases from V and 5 bases from J, with 18 bases between. The germline gives CDR1 LNHDA, CDR2 SQIVND (reference sequence). CDR3 DNA sequence: TGTGCCAGTACCCTTCGACGGGCAGGGAACAATGAGCAGTTCTTC. Protein product: CASTLRRAGNNEQFF.

The chain uses TRBV6-1 and TRBJ1-5; D uncertain. CDR1 is MNHNS and CDR2 is SASEGT in the germline V gene. Between the trimmed V and J ends, which lost 2 bases and 7 bases, there was a span of 15 bases. This CDR3 spans 15 amino acids. The CDR3 loop reads CASSEPTGSRQPQHF. The CDR3 DNA reads as TGTGCCAGCAGTGAACCCACCGGGTCGAGGCAGCCCCAGCATTTT.

The chain joins TRBV19 to TRBJ2-3, with D maybe TRBD1 (6 bases). V dropped 3 bases and J dropped 6 bases, with 16 bases sitting between them. This CDR3 is 15 amino acids long. CDR1 LNHDA and CDR2 SQIVND come from the germline V gene (reference sequence). The CDR3 DNA sequence: TGTGCCAGTAGTATTGGGGCCAGGGGTTGGGATACGCAGTATTTT. As protein: CASSIGARGWDTQYF.